The clone carrying this T cell receptor beta chain has more than one count but fewer than ten. Its antigen is not identified. Every single donor gave one heparinised blood draw, and these averaged approximately 110 mL. CD4+ cells of the naive, central memory, regulatory and stem cell-like memory types were sorted via CD45RO/CCR7/CD25/CD127/CD95/CD27. The data were taken from a study of beta chain features in type 1 diabetes. Findings of the study overall: Shorter templates may be favored by PCR, equally so in patients and controls. Reduced insertions and increased deletions marked VDJ junctions in type 1 diabetes patients.

Every bit of the isolated RNA underwent reverse transcription, so sequencing read expressed TCRB transcripts. The protocol was immunoSEQ multiplex PCR, while the TCRdb copy is restricted to in-frame clones and leaves out a portion. The sample includes more than 300,000 clones, under 8.5% of them seen just once. The junction had 8 bases not matched to a gene; V was cut back by 5 bases and J by 3 bases. The CDR3 runs 16 residues. Germline V lookup: CDR1 SGHTA, CDR2 FQGNSA. This TCR derives from a woman younger than 30 in good health. The chain couples TRBV7-2 to TRBJ1-3; 9 nucleotides align to TRBD1. Specimen: central memory CD4+ T cells from blood. The CDR3: CASSTRTGGLGNTIYF. In nucleotides, the CDR3 is TGTGCCAGCAGCACGCGAACAGGGGGCCTTGGAAACACCATATATTTT.